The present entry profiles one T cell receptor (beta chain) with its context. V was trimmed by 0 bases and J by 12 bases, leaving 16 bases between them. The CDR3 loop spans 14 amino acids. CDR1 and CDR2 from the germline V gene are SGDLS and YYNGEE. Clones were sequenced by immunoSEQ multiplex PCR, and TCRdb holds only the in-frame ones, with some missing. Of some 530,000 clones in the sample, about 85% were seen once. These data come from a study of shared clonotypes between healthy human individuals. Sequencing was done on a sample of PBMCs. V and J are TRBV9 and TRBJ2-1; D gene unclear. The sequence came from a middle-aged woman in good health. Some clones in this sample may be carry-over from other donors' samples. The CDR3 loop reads CASSVEGDGWSQFF. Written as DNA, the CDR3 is TGTGCCAGCAGCGTAGAAGGTGACGGCTGGTCGCAGTTCTTC.